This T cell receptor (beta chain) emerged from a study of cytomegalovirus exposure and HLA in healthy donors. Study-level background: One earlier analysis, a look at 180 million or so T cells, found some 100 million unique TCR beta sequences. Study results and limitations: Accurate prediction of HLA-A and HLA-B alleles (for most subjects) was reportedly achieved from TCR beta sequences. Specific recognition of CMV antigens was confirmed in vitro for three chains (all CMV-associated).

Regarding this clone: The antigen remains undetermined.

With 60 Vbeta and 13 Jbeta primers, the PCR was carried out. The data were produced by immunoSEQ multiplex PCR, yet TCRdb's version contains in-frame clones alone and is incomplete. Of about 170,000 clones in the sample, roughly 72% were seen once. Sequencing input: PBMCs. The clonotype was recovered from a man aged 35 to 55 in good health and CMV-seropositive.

CDR3 residues: CASTEAAGDEKLFF. Written as DNA, the CDR3 is TGTGCCAGCACCGAAGCCGCAGGGGACGAAAAACTGTTTTTT. The chain links TRBV7-9 to TRBJ1-4; perhaps TRBD1 as D (6 bases). CDR3 length equals 14 residues. Germline V gene lookup returns CDR1 SEHNR and CDR2 FQNEAQ (reference sequence). V was cut by 7 bases and J by 8 bases, with 17 bases left in between.